This record looks at one T cell receptor (beta chain) sequence and its context. The data are from a study of blood T cell repertoires in COVID-19. The authors' processing: Amplification of reference gene primers provided the estimated nucleated cell counts. Repertoires were generated with immunoSEQ multiplex PCR, while TCRdb's copy carries only in-frame clones and drops some. The DNA gave D and trimming, while V, J and clone size come from that table. The sample shows 450,000 to 600,000 clones, roughly nine tenths of them seen only once. The CDR3 runs 13 residues. V was clipped by 9 bases and J by 1 base, with 13 bases between them. The germline CDR1 and CDR2 sequences are SGHNT and YYREEE (reference sequence).

The sequenced sample consisted of PBMCs or T cells enriched from blood (not recorded which). The source is a woman aged 18-29 years who had recovered from COVID-19. The chain joins TRBV5-4 to TRBJ1-2; perhaps TRBD1 as D (6 bases). CDR3: CATHREFNYGYTF. In DNA form, the CDR3 reads TGTGCCACCCACAGGGAGTTTAACTATGGCTACACCTTC. Using reference TRBV5-4 and TRBJ1-2 for the parts outside the CDR3, the full variable domain is ETGVTQSPTHLIKTRGQQVTLRCSSQSGHNTVSWYQQALGQGPQFIFQYYREEENGRGNFPPRFSGLQFPNYSSELNVNALELDDSALYLCATHREFNYGYTFGSGTRLTVV.